A selection of T cell receptor beta chains follows, all from one sample in a study of blood T cell repertoires in COVID-19. The protocol was immunoSEQ multiplex PCR, while the TCRdb copy is restricted to in-frame clones and leaves out a portion. The table has more than 85,000 clones, approximately 72% seen once. The sample was peripheral blood. The receptors shown here come from a woman aged 70-85 years with acute or convalescent COVID-19. Each CDR3 is given with its conserved first and last residue. Each record gives: J gene, V gene, D gene, CDR3 protein. The D gene is left open where the match is weak.

j_gene: TRBJ2-5
v_gene: TRBV18
d_gene: TRBD1
CDR3aa: CASSPGTGETQYF

j_gene: TRBJ2-7
v_gene: TRBV18
d_gene: -
CDR3aa: CASSPTGRGTYEQYF

j_gene: TRBJ1-2
v_gene: TRBV12-3/TRBV12-4
d_gene: -
CDR3aa: CASSPGQLRGYTF

j_gene: TRBJ2-5
v_gene: TRBV2
d_gene: TRBD2
CDR3aa: CASSRLAGLQETQYF

j_gene: TRBJ1-3
v_gene: TRBV19
d_gene: TRBD1
CDR3aa: CASSGGTGPGNTIYF

j_gene: TRBJ1-1
v_gene: TRBV5-1
d_gene: TRBD1
CDR3aa: CASSPDRGINTEAFF

j_gene: TRBJ1-3
v_gene: TRBV25-1
d_gene: TRBD1
CDR3aa: CASSERGQGTAGNTIYF

j_gene: TRBJ2-7
v_gene: TRBV30
d_gene: TRBD1
CDR3aa: CAWTGTGGGEQYF

j_gene: TRBJ1-2
v_gene: TRBV2
d_gene: TRBD1
CDR3aa: CASSERRDSRGYGYTF

j_gene: TRBJ1-1
v_gene: TRBV30
d_gene: TRBD1
CDR3aa: CAWSPGGAGDTEAFF

j_gene: TRBJ1-6
v_gene: TRBV9
d_gene: TRBD1
CDR3aa: CASSPGQGFSPLHF